This T cell receptor beta chain was sequenced for a study of shared clonotypes between healthy human individuals. Overall study results and limits: Clonotype sharing across several donors was observed for 4% to 6.5% of naive CD4 clonotypes.

This clone was seen a single time. Its antigen remains unidentified. Selected positively for CCR7 and CD45RO-negative, naive CD8 cells excluded terminally differentiated effector memory CD45RA+ cells. Produced via immunoSEQ multiplex PCR; TCRdb's table is partial and in-frame only. Of about 2.1 million clones in the sample, just over 90% are singletons; the top ten hold around 1.8%. Germline CDR1 is LNHNV and CDR2 is YYDKDF (reference sequence). Trimming took off 2 bases at V and 3 bases at J, with 13 bases between the two ends. CDR3 size: 15 residues. This chain links TRBV15 with TRBJ2-5, with D possibly TRBD1 on 6 matching bases. The clonotype was recovered from a man between 18 and 29 years old in good health. Some clones in this sample may be carry-over from other donors' samples. Source material: naive CD8+ T cells from PBMCs. CDR3 region: CATSRSRDNEETQYF. As DNA, the CDR3 is TGTGCCACCAGCAGATCCCGGGACAACGAAGAGACCCAGTACTTC.